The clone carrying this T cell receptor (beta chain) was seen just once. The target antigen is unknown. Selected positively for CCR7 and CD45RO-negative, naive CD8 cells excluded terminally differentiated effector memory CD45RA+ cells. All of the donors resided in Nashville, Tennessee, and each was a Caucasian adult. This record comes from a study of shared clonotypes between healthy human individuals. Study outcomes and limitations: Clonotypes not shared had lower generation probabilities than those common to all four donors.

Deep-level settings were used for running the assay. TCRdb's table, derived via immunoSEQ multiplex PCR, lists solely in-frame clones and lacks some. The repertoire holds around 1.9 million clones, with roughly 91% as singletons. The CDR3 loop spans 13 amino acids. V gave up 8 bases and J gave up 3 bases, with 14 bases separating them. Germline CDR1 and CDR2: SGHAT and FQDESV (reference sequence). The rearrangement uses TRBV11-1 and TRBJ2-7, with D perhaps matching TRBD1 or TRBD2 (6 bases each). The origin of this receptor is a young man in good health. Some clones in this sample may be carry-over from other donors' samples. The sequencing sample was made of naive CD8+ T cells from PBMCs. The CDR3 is CASGFGGSYEQYF. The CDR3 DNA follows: TGTGCCAGCGGGTTCGGGGGCAGCTACGAGCAGTACTTC.